The 18 T cell receptor beta chains below all came from one sample that was sequenced in a study of cytomegalovirus exposure and HLA in healthy donors. Researchers ran the PCR with 60 Vbeta and 13 Jbeta primers. Some clones are missing from TCRdb's copy, which holds only in-frame ones; the method was immunoSEQ multiplex PCR. The table shows about 130,000 clones, with around 83% occurring only once. The sample comprised PBMCs. The origin of the receptors is a girl aged 2-10 years in good health and CMV-seronegative.

A few counts support this clone. The chain recombines TRBV19 with TRBJ1-3; possible D gene TRBD1, 5 bases. V gave up 3 bases and J gave up 2 bases, with 8 bases separating them. The CDR3 is made up of 14 amino acids. Per the germline V gene, CDR1 is LNHDA and CDR2 is SQIVND (reference sequence). This CDR3 reads CASSMGGTGNTIYF. The CDR3 DNA reads TGTGCCAGTAGTATGGGGGGAACTGGAAACACCATATATTTT. Based on the CDR3 plus reference TRBV19 and TRBJ1-3, the full variable domain is DGGITQSPKYLFRKEGQNVTLSCEQNLNHDAMYWYRQDPGQGLRLIYYSQIVNDFQKGDIAEGYSVSREKKESFPLTVTSAQKNPTAFYLCASSMGGTGNTIYFGEGSWLTVV.

The V gene is TRBV27, the J gene TRBJ2-5; TRBD1 matches at 11 bases. The J segment lost 7 bases and the V segment lost 6 bases, leaving 10 bases of the junction unmatched. Germline V lookup: CDR1 MNHEY, CDR2 SMNVEV (reference sequence). CDR3 length equals 15 residues. The CDR3 DNA follows: TGTGCCAGCAGCTCGACCGGGACAGGGGGTTGGACCCAGTACTTC. Its protein is CASSSTGTGGWTQYF.

The chain is built from TRBV19 and TRBJ2-2, with D possibly TRBD1 on 5 matching bases. CDR3 length: 16 residues. In germline, CDR1 is LNHDA, CDR2 SQIVND (reference sequence). V lost 3 bases, J lost 0 bases, and 11 bases lay in between. The CDR3 loop is CASSIWGEPNTGELFF. The DNA for the CDR3 is TGTGCCAGTAGTATTTGGGGCGAACCGAACACCGGGGAGCTGTTTTTT.

CDR3 amino acids: CASSLETGNQPQHF. The CDR3 region has the DNA TGTGCCAGCAGCTTAGAGACAGGCAATCAGCCCCAGCATTTT. The chain joins TRBV7-9 to TRBJ1-5, with a weak D call TRBD1 (5 bases). The CDR3 extends over 14 amino acids. V lost 1 base, J lost 2 bases, and 6 bases lay in between. CDR1 is SEHNR and CDR2 is FQNEAQ in the germline V gene (reference sequence).

This chain connects TRBV30 to TRBJ1-1; TRBD1 matches 9 bases. The CDR3 length is 14 residues. The germline gives CDR1 GTSNPN, CDR2 SVGIG (reference sequence). V shed 5 bases, J shed 0 bases, and the junction held 4 bases outside the gene matches. CDR3 in DNA: TGTGCCTGGGGGACAGGGACCCTGAACACTGAAGCTTTCTTT. Translating it yields CAWGTGTLNTEAFF.

The chain carries TRBV29-1 and TRBJ2-5; TRBD1 is a possible D gene (6 bases). Germline CDR1 is SQVTM and CDR2 is ANQGSEA. CDR3 length: 15 residues. V lost 6 bases and J lost 2, with 19 bases in between. The CDR3 sequence: CSVRGQPTQQETQYF. DNA of the CDR3: TGCAGCGTCCGCGGACAGCCAACACAACAAGAGACCCAGTACTTC.

The V gene is TRBV4-3, the J gene TRBJ1-6, with unresolved D. Per the germline V gene, CDR1 is LGHNA and CDR2 is YSLEER. The CDR3 runs to 13 residues. V dropped 5 bases and J dropped 8 bases, with 10 bases sitting between them. The CDR3 loop is CASSLTGDSPLHF. DNA of the CDR3: TGCGCCAGCAGCTTGACCGGGGATTCACCCCTCCACTTT.

This chain links TRBV5-1 with TRBJ2-1; 7 nucleotides line up with TRBD2. The length of the CDR3 is 14 residues. Germline lookup yields CDR1 SGHRS and CDR2 YFSETQ. The V gene end was trimmed by 2 bases and the J gene end by 6 bases; junction bases not matched to a gene: 5. CDR3 bases: TGCGCCAGCAGCTTAGGGGAGGGCCGCAATGAGCAGTTCTTC. Translation: CASSLGEGRNEQFF.

This chain joins TRBV11-2 and TRBJ1-2; D is uncertain. The length of the CDR3 is 12 residues. V was pared by 5 bases and J by 7 bases, with 11 bases between. Germline assignment: CDR1 SGHAT and CDR2 FQNNGV. CDR3 amino acids: CASSRPRSGYTF. As DNA, the CDR3 is TGTGCCAGCAGCCGTCCGCGAAGTGGCTACACCTTC.

The V gene is TRBV5-8, the J gene TRBJ1-5; D may be TRBD1 (5 bases). Trimming cost V 4 bases and J 4 bases, with 15 bases left between them. Per germline, CDR1 SGHTS and CDR2 YDEGEE. This CDR3 is 15 amino acids long. Here the CDR3 reads CASSKQDTLNQPQHF. The DNA of the CDR3 is TGTGCCAGCAGCAAACAGGACACCTTAAATCAGCCCCAGCATTTT. The whole variable domain, remainder taken from reference TRBV5-8 and TRBJ1-5, is EAGVTQSPTHLIKTRGQQATLRCSPISGHTSVYWYQQALGLGLQFLLWYDEGEERNRGNFPPRFSGRQFPNYSSELNVNALELEDSALYLCASSKQDTLNQPQHFGDGTRLSIL.

The chain combines TRBV6-6 with TRBJ1-4; 10 nucleotides agree with TRBD1. Germline trimming cut 6 bases from V and 7 bases from J; bases unmatched to any gene: 11. The germline V gene encodes CDR1 MNHNY and CDR2 SVGAGI (reference sequence). The CDR3 has 16 amino acids. The CDR3 region is CASRTSDRGRSEKLFF. CDR3 nucleotide sequence: TGTGCCAGCAGAACCTCCGACAGGGGGCGAAGTGAAAAACTGTTTTTT.

This clone was found once. This rearrangement joins TRBV6-5 to TRBJ1-2, with D tentatively TRBD1 (5 bases). This CDR3 contains 14 residues. In germline, CDR1 is MNHEY, CDR2 SVGAGI. With 0 bases removed from V and 7 bases from J, the gap between germline ends came to 12 bases. CDR3 region: CASSYSTGETGYTF. CDR3 in DNA: TGTGCCAGCAGTTACTCGACGGGGGAGACTGGCTACACCTTC.

The chain combines TRBV7-9 with TRBJ2-7; TRBD2 matches at 11 bases. With 8 bases clipped from V and 1 base from J, the junction kept 4 bases outside the gene matches. Germline-derived CDR1 and CDR2 are SEHNR and FQNEAQ (reference sequence). This CDR3 comprises 14 residues. DNA of the CDR3: TGTGCCAGCGCCGGGACTAGCGGTTCCTACGAGCAGTACTTC. Translated: CASAGTSGSYEQYF.

This sequence joins TRBV19 and TRBJ2-5, with D possibly being TRBD2 (6 bases). The germline V and J ends were trimmed by 2 bases and 5 bases, with 12 bases remaining between them. Germline CDR1 and CDR2: LNHDA and SQIVND (reference sequence). The CDR3 covers 14 residues. CDR3 loop: CASSILGGGETQYF. The CDR3 DNA reads as TGTGCCAGTAGTATACTGGGAGGAGGGGAGACCCAGTACTTC.

This clone was observed a few times. The CDR3 DNA sequence: TGTGCCAGCAGCACTAATACAGGGGGCGGGTACGAGCAGTACTTC. Residues: CASSTNTGGGYEQYF. J is TRBJ2-7 and V is TRBV7-9; 9 nucleotides align to TRBD1. The CDR3 has 15 residues. Germline lookup yields CDR1 SEHNR and CDR2 FQNEAQ (reference sequence). V dropped 5 bases and J dropped 4; count of bases not matched to a gene: 9.

The chain is built from TRBV18 and TRBJ2-7; TRBD1 is a possible D gene (6 bases). Germline V gives CDR1 KGHSH, CDR2 LQKENI. The CDR3 loop spans 13 amino acids. The V gene lost 2 bases and the J gene lost 9 bases, with 14 bases spanning the gap. The CDR3 coding sequence is TGTGCCAGCTCACCATCGGGGACACCCTCGCAGTACTTC. Protein product: CASSPSGTPSQYF.

The rearrangement links TRBV11-2 to TRBJ1-2; 9 positions match TRBD1. The V and J ends lost 1 base and 1 base, in that order; junction bases with no gene match: 7. Germline CDR1 is SGHAT and CDR2 is FQNNGV. The CDR3 loop spans 17 amino acids. CDR3 in amino acids: CASSLGQGGYVNYGYTF. The CDR3 DNA reads as TGTGCCAGCAGCTTAGGACAGGGGGGTTATGTTAACTATGGCTACACCTTC.

This chain links TRBV9 with TRBJ2-1; D might be TRBD2 (5 bases). V was cut by 7 bases and J by 9 bases, with 11 bases left in between. This CDR3 spans 11 amino acids. Looked up from germline, CDR1 is SGDLS and CDR2 is YYNGEE. The CDR3 is CASGRGGEQFF. CDR3 sequence (DNA): TGTGCCAGCGGGAGAGGAGGTGAGCAGTTCTTC.